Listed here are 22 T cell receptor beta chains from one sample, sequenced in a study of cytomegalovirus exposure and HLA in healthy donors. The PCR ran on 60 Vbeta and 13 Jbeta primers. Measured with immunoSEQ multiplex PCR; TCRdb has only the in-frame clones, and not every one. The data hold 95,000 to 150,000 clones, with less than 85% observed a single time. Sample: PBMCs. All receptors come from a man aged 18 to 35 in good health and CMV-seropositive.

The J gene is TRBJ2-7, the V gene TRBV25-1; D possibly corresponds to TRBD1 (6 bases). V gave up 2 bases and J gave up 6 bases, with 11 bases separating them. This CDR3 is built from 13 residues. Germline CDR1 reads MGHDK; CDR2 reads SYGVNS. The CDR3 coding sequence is TGTGCCAGCAGTGAACAGGGGATTGGCGAGCAGTACTTC. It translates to CASSEQGIGEQYF.

The CDR3 spells CATSRAELHGYTF. The CDR3 DNA reads TGTGCCACCAGCAGGGCGGAACTCCATGGCTACACCTTC. The rearrangement links TRBV15 to TRBJ1-2; D unclear. This CDR3 is 13 amino acids long. Trimming removed 3 bases from V and 6 bases from J, with 11 bases in between. Germline V gene data show CDR1 as LNHNV and CDR2 as YYDKDF (reference sequence).

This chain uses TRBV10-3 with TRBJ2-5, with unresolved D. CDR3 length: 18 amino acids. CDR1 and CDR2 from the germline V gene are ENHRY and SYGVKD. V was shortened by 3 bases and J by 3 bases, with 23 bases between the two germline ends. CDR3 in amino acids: CAISDPIPGTPYKETQYF. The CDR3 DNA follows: TGTGCCATCAGTGATCCCATTCCAGGAACCCCATACAAAGAGACCCAGTACTTC.

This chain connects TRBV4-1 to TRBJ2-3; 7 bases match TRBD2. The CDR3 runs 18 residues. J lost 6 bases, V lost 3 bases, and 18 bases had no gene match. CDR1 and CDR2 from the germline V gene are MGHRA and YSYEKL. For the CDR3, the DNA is TGCGCCAGCAGCCAGGGAGCCGGGACTACCGTCCCCCAGGATACGCAGTATTTT. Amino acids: CASSQGAGTTVPQDTQYF.

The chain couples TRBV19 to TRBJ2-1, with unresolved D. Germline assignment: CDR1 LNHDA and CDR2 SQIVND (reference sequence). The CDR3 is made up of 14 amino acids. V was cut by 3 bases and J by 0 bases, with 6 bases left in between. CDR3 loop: CASSIRGSYNEQFF. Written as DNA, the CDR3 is TGTGCCAGTAGTATTAGAGGCTCCTACAATGAGCAGTTCTTC.

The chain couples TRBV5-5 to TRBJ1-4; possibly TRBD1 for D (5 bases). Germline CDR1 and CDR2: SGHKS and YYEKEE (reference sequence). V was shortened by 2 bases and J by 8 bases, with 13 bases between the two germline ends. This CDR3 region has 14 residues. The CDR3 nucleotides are TGTGCCAGCAGCTTAGGCAGGGTCGGCGAAAAACTGTTTTTT. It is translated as CASSLGRVGEKLFF.

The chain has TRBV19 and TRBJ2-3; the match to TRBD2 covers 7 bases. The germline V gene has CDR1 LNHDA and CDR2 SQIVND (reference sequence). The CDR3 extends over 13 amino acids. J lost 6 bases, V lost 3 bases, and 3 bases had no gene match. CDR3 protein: CASSMGGSDTQYF. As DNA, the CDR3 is TGTGCCAGTAGTATGGGGGGGTCCGATACGCAGTATTTT.

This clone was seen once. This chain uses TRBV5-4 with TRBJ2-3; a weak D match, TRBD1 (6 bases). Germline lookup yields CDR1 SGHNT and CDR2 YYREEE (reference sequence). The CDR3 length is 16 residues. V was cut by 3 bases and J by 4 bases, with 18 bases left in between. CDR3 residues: CASSSKQGRVADTQYF. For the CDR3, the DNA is TGTGCCAGCAGCTCCAAACAGGGAAGGGTAGCAGATACGCAGTATTTT.

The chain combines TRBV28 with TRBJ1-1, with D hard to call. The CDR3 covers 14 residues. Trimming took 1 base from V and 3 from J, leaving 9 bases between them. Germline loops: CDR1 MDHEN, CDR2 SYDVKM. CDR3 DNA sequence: TGTGCCAGCAGTTTATCCGGGAAGGACACTGAAGCTTTCTTT. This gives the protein CASSLSGKDTEAFF.

The CDR3 here is CASPWTSNTGELFF. Here the CDR3 DNA reads TGTGCCAGCCCCTGGACATCGAACACCGGGGAGCTGTTTTTT. This chain links TRBV7-9 with TRBJ2-2; possibly TRBD1 for D (5 bases). The CDR3 contains 14 residues. Germline V gives CDR1 SEHNR, CDR2 FQNEAQ (reference sequence). The V end lost 8 bases, the J end lost 0 bases, and 10 bases lay between the germline ends.

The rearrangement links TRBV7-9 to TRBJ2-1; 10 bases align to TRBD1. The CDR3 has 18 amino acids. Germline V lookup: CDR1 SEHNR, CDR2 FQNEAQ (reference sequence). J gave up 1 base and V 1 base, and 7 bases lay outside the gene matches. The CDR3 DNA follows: TGTGCCAGCAGCTTAGAGAGGGGGACAGGGGTTTCCTACAATGAGCAGTTCTTC. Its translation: CASSLERGTGVSYNEQFF.

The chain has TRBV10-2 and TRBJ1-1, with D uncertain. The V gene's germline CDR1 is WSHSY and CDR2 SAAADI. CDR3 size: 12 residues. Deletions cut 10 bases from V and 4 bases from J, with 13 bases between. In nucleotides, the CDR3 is TGCGCCACTTCTACCGGGAGCACTGAAGCTTTCTTT. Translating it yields CATSTGSTEAFF.

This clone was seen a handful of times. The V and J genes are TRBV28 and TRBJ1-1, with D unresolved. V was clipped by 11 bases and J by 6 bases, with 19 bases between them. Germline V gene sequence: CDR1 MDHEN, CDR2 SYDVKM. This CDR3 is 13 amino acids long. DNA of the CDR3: TGTGCCTCAGCTGTGGTAAGAGGAGCTGAAGCTTTCTTT. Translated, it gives CASAVVRGAEAFF.

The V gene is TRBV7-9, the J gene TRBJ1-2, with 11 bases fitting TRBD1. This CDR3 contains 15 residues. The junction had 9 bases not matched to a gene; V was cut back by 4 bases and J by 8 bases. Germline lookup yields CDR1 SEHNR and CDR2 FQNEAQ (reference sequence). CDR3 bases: TGTGCCAGCAGCTATTCTCCGGGACAGGGGGACGGCTACACCTTC. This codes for CASSYSPGQGDGYTF.

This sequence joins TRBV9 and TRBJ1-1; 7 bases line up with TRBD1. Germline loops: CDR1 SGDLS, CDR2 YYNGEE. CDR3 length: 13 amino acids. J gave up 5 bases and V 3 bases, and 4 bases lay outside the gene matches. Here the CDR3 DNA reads TGTGCCAGCAGCGCCGGGACAGTAACTGAAGCTTTCTTT. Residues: CASSAGTVTEAFF.

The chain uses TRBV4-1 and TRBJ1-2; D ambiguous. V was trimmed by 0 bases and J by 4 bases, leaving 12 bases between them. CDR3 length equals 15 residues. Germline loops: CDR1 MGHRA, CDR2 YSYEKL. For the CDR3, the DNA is TGCGCCAGCAGCCAAGATCTAGCCGTCTTCTATGGCTACACCTTC. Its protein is CASSQDLAVFYGYTF.

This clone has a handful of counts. CDR3 in amino acids: CAISAEGLYSGNTIYF. In DNA form, the CDR3 reads TGTGCCATCAGTGCGGAGGGCCTTTACTCTGGAAACACCATATATTTT. The rearrangement joins TRBV10-3 to TRBJ1-3; D gene uncertain. The germline V gene has CDR1 ENHRY and CDR2 SYGVKD. The CDR3 covers 16 residues. V lost 4 bases, J lost 0 bases, and 13 bases lay in between.

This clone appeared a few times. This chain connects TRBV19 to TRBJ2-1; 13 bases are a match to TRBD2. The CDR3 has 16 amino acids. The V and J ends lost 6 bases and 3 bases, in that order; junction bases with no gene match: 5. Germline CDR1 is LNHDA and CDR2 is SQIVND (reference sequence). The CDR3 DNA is TGTGCCAGTAGCATCGGGACTAGCGGGGTCTACAATGAGCAGTTCTTC. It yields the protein CASSIGTSGVYNEQFF.

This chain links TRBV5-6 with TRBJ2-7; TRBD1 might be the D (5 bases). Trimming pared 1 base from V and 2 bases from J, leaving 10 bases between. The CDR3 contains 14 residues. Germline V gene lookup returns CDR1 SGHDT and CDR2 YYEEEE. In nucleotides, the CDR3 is TGTGCCAGCAGCTTGAGGGGTGAAACCTACGAGCAGTACTTC. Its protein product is CASSLRGETYEQYF.

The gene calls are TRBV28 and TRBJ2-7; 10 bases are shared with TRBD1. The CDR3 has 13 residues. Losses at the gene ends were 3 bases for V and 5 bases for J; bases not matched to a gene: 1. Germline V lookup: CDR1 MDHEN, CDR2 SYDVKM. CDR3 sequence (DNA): TGTGCCAGCAGTTTTGGGACAGGGGACGAGCAGTACTTC. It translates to CASSFGTGDEQYF.

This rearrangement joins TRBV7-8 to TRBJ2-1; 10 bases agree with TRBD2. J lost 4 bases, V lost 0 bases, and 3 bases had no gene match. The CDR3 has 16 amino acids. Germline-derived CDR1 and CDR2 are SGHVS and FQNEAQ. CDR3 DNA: TGTGCCAGCAGCTTAGCCCCAGCGGGGGGGTACAATGAGCAGTTCTTC. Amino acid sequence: CASSLAPAGGYNEQFF. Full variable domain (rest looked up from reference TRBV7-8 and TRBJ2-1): GAGVSQSPRYKVAKRGQDVALRCDPISGHVSLFWYQQALGQGPEFLTYFQNEAQLDKSGLPSDRFFAERPEGSVSTLKIQRTQQEDSAVYLCASSLAPAGGYNEQFFGPGTRLTVL.

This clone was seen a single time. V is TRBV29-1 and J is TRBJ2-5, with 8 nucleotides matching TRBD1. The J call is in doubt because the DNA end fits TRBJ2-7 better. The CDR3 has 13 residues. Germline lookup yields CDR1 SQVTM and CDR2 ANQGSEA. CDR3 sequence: CSVDPGTGGEQYF. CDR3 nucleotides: TGCAGCGTTGACCCCGGGACAGGTGGCGAGCAGTACTTC.